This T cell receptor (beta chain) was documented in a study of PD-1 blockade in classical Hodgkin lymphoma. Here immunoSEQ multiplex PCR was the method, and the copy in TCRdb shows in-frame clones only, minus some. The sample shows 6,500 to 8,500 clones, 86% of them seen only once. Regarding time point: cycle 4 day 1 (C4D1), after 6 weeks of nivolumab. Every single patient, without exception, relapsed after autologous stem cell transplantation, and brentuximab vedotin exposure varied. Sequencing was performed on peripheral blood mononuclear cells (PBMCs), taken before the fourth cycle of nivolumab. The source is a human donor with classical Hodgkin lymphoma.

The CDR3 region has the DNA TGCGCCAGCGCGGGGGACTTTTGGGGGCGGCAAGAGACCCAGTACTTC. Residues: CASAGDFWGRQETQYF. The chain recombines TRBV5-1 with TRBJ2-5; D possibly corresponds to TRBD2 (7 bases). V was cut by 7 bases and J by 2 bases, with 21 bases left in between. The CDR3 totals 16 residues. Germline assignment: CDR1 SGHRS and CDR2 YFSETQ.